This passage covers 11 T cell receptor beta chains from one sample sequenced in a study of blood T cell repertoires in COVID-19. Using immunoSEQ multiplex PCR, the repertoire was profiled, and TCRdb retains in-frame clones only, with some absent. The sample lists some 310,000 clones, 85% to 90% occurring once. Sequencing used peripheral blood. Receptors were obtained from a woman under 40 with COVID-19, enrolled during active disease.

This clone was observed once. The CDR3 spells CASSLGRGGYGYTF. CDR3 nucleotides: TGTGCCAGCAGTCTAGGAAGGGGGGGGTATGGCTACACCTTC. The chain recombines TRBV11-2 with TRBJ1-2; perhaps TRBD1 as D (6 bases). Germline V CDR1 and CDR2: SGHAT, FQNNGV. This CDR3 is 14 amino acids long. V was trimmed by 6 bases and J by 5 bases, leaving 16 bases between them. The full variable domain, its missing parts supplied by reference TRBV11-2 and TRBJ1-2, is EAGVAQSPRYKIIEKRQSVAFWCNPISGHATLYWYQQILGQGPKLLIQFQNNGVVDDSQLPKDRFSAERLKGVDSTLKIQPAKLEDSAVYLCASSLGRGGYGYTFGSGTRLTVV.

This clone was recorded only once. The CDR3 DNA follows: TGTGCCAGCAGCCTCAGACAGGGGCAAAACAAGGGCTACACCTTC. Translating gives CASSLRQGQNKGYTF. The J gene is TRBJ1-2, the V gene TRBV6-5, with 8 positions matching TRBD1. Germline V CDR1 and CDR2: MNHEY, SVGAGI. This CDR3 comprises 15 residues. V shed 6 bases and J 8 bases; nucleotides not matched to a gene: 14.

The genes are TRBV29-1 and TRBJ1-2; unclear D gene. This CDR3 has 13 residues. Germline V gene data show CDR1 as SQVTM and CDR2 as ANQGSEA. V lost 0 bases and J lost 4, with 9 bases in between. The CDR3 DNA follows: TGCAGCGTTGAAGATCCGGGTTCCTATGGCTACACCTTC. It yields the protein CSVEDPGSYGYTF.

J is TRBJ2-1 and V is TRBV7-3; 12 nucleotides agree with TRBD1. The CDR3 covers 17 residues. Germline V lookup: CDR1 SGHTA, CDR2 FQGTGA. Losses at the gene ends were 1 base for V and 7 bases for J; bases not matched to a gene: 8. CDR3 in amino acids: CASSLSHGTGGSNEQFF. The CDR3 DNA is TGTGCCAGCAGCTTAAGCCACGGGACAGGGGGCTCGAATGAGCAGTTCTTC.

The CDR3 spells CASSLGTSGRQETQYF. CDR3 DNA: TGTGCCAGCAGCCTTGGGACTAGCGGGCGCCAAGAGACCCAGTACTTC. This chain connects TRBV9 to TRBJ2-5, with 12 bases identical to TRBD2. The germline V gene encodes CDR1 SGDLS and CDR2 YYNGEE. Trimming at V came to 4 bases and at J to 1 base, leaving 5 bases not matched to a gene. This CDR3 is built from 16 residues.

The V and J genes are TRBV30 and TRBJ2-1; D unresolved. This CDR3 is 11 amino acids long. V was pared by 1 base and J by 7 bases, with 5 bases between. CDR1 and CDR2 (germline): GTSNPN, SVGIG (reference sequence). DNA of the CDR3: TGTGCCTGGAGTGCAGAAAATGAGCAGTTCTTC. It specifies CAWSAENEQFF.

Note on this clone: The identical CDR3 is also encoded by other nucleotide sequences in the sample. The chain couples TRBV28 to TRBJ2-5; D not certain. The CDR3 length is 12 residues. The V gene's germline CDR1 is MDHEN and CDR2 SYDVKM. Trimming cost V 3 bases and J 3 bases, with 5 bases left between them. The CDR3 bases are TGTGCCAGCAGTTTCGTAGAAGAGACCCAGTACTTC. Its translation: CASSFVEETQYF. The full variable domain, in which reference TRBV28 and TRBJ2-5 provide the parts outside the CDR3, is DVKVTQSSRYLVKRTGEKVFLECVQDMDHENMFWYRQDPGLGLRLIYFSYDVKMKEKGDIPEGYSVSREKKERFSLILESASTNQTSMYLCASSFVEETQYFGPGTRLLVL.

J is TRBJ1-5 and V is TRBV5-8; D not resolved. Germline V gives CDR1 SGHTS, CDR2 YDEGEE. Trimming pared 1 base from V and 2 bases from J, leaving 13 bases between. The CDR3 runs 16 residues. CDR3: CASSLKLTRGNQPQHF. CDR3 DNA sequence: TGTGCCAGCAGCTTGAAGCTAACTCGGGGCAATCAGCCCCAGCATTTT.

The genes are TRBV5-8 and TRBJ1-2; D is undetermined. The V end lost 5 bases, the J end lost 0 bases, and 11 bases lay between the germline ends. The germline gives CDR1 SGHTS, CDR2 YDEGEE. This CDR3 region has 14 residues. The CDR3 is CASSSRRANYGYTF. The CDR3 nucleotides read TGTGCCAGCAGTTCAAGACGGGCTAACTATGGCTACACCTTC.

V gene TRBV2 combines with J gene TRBJ2-7; TRBD1 aligns across 9 bases. Germline V gene lookup returns CDR1 SNHLY and CDR2 FYNNEI. The CDR3 spans 13 residues. After removal of 11 bases from V and 2 bases from J, the junction contained 7 bases not matched to a gene. DNA of the CDR3: TGTGCCGGAGGGACAGGGTCACCCTACGAGCAGTACTTC. Protein sequence: CAGGTGSPYEQYF.

The V gene is TRBV9, the J gene TRBJ1-3; the match to TRBD1 covers 9 bases. The CDR3 sequence is 17 residues long. V shed 1 base, J shed 1 base, and the junction held 6 bases outside the gene matches. Germline CDR1 is SGDLS and CDR2 is YYNGEE. The CDR3 DNA is TGTGCCAGCAGCGTAAACCGGGACAGGGATTCTGGAAACACCATATATTTT. As protein: CASSVNRDRDSGNTIYF.